One sample yielded the 23 T cell receptor beta chains listed below, sequenced in a study of blood T cells in healthy people across ages. Alongside a J-beta primer mix, a sample-barcoded 5' primer served in a second PCR lasting about 6 to 12 cycles. A single record per CDR3 protein comes from TCRdb applying MiXCR to the 5' RACE reads. The sample lists around 320,000 distinct CDR3 sequences; about 25% were seen once. Sequencing input: blood. The receptors shown here come from a woman aged 70 to 79 in good health.

This clonotype has just a few counts. This chain links TRBV6-2 or TRBV6-3 with TRBJ2-2, with 9 bases identical to TRBD2. The CDR3 runs to 17 residues. The V gene's germline CDR1 is MNHEY and CDR2 SVGEGT. V shed 7 bases, J shed 1 base, and the junction held 10 bases outside the gene matches. CDR3 protein: CASNLNSGSGNTGELFF. The CDR3 nucleotides are TGTGCCAGCAATCTAAATAGCGGGAGTGGGAACACCGGGGAGCTGTTTTTT.

The chain recombines TRBV11-3 with TRBJ2-7; 7 bases map to TRBD2. Germline trimming cut 3 bases from V and 11 bases from J; bases unmatched to any gene: 13. Germline CDR1 and CDR2: SGHNT and YENEEA. This CDR3 contains 14 residues. This CDR3 is CASSLTSYTPMKYF. CDR3 DNA sequence: TGTGCCAGCAGCTTGACTAGCTATACCCCGATGAAGTACTTC.

Many counts were recorded for this clonotype. This rearrangement joins TRBV20-1 to TRBJ2-1, with D perhaps given as TRBD1 or TRBD2 (5 bases each). The CDR3 extends over 14 amino acids. CDR1 and CDR2 (germline): DFQATT, SNEGSKA (reference sequence). V was shortened by 2 bases and J by 5 bases, with 13 bases between the two germline ends. The CDR3 protein is CSARTGRSDNEQFF. The CDR3 DNA is TGCAGTGCTAGAACGGGGCGGAGTGACAATGAGCAGTTCTTC.

The chain is built from TRBV7-9 and TRBJ2-7; TRBD1 matches at 7 bases. Germline trimming cut 5 bases from V and 1 base from J; bases unmatched to any gene: 11. Germline CDR1 and CDR2: SEHNR and FQNEAQ (reference sequence). The CDR3 has 16 residues. The CDR3 DNA reads as TGTGCCAGCAGCAAGGGACAGATGTCTTGGTCCTACGAGCAGTACTTC. Residues: CASSKGQMSWSYEQYF.

This sequence joins TRBV11-2 and TRBJ2-5, with 9 bases fitting TRBD1. The CDR3 loop spans 16 amino acids. The V gene's germline CDR1 is SGHAT and CDR2 FQNNGV. Trimming cost V 5 bases and J 2 bases; bases outside gene matches: 9. The CDR3 sequence is CASSPGDRALQETQYF. CDR3 nucleotide sequence: TGTGCCAGCAGCCCAGGGGACAGGGCTTTGCAAGAGACCCAGTACTTC.

The rearrangement joins TRBV7-9 to TRBJ2-5; TRBD2 matches at 11 bases. The CDR3 totals 17 residues. Germline CDR1 SEHNR, CDR2 FQNEAQ (reference sequence). Losses at the gene ends were 1 base for V and 5 bases for J; bases not matched to a gene: 9. The CDR3 is CASSLEILAGVGETQYF. For the CDR3, the DNA is TGTGCCAGCAGCTTAGAAATACTAGCGGGAGTCGGGGAGACCCAGTACTTC.

This clonotype was counted between two and nine times. This chain links TRBV11-3 with TRBJ2-5; TRBD2 agrees at 8 bases. CDR1 is SGHNT and CDR2 is YENEEA in the germline V gene. Losses at the gene ends were 4 bases for V and 0 bases for J; bases not matched to a gene: 7. CDR3 length equals 16 residues. The chain's CDR3 is CASSSRVAGYQETQYF. The CDR3, as DNA: TGTGCCAGCAGCTCCCGGGTAGCGGGGTACCAAGAGACCCAGTACTTC.

This clonotype was counted only a few times. V and J are TRBV5-6 and TRBJ2-3; D not resolved. The end of the DNA fits TRBJ1-5 better, so the J call may be wrong. From germline, CDR1 is SGHDT and CDR2 YYEEEE. The CDR3 length is 15 residues. CDR3 nucleotide sequence: TGTGCCAGCAGTTCGACTAGATCTAGCACAGATACGCAGCATTTT. Amino acids: CASSSTRSSTDTQHF.

This clonotype was seen more than once but under ten times. The chain recombines TRBV7-9 with TRBJ2-7; D may be TRBD1 (5 bases). The V gene lost 3 bases and the J gene lost 4 bases, with 16 bases spanning the gap. This CDR3 comprises 15 residues. Germline loops: CDR1 SEHNR, CDR2 FQNEAQ (reference sequence). CDR3 in DNA: TGTGCCAGCAGCTTGGTTCTTTCAGGGAAGTACGAGCAGTACTTC. This translates into CASSLVLSGKYEQYF.

CDR3: CASRPTGSAISPLHF. The CDR3, as DNA: TGTGCCAGCAGGCCCACAGGGTCTGCGATTTCACCCCTCCACTTT. V usage is TRBV27 and J usage is TRBJ1-6, with a tentative D call TRBD1 (6 bases). The germline CDR1 and CDR2 sequences are MNHEY and SMNVEV (reference sequence). The CDR3 sequence is 15 residues long. V lost 6 bases to trimming and J lost 9 bases, with 18 bases between them.

The rearrangement uses TRBV7-2 and TRBJ2-3; D perhaps matches TRBD2 (5 bases). V was clipped by 8 bases and J by 4 bases, with 19 bases between them. The CDR3 spans 15 residues. Germline-derived CDR1 and CDR2 are SGHTA and FQGNSA. The CDR3 DNA reads as TGTGCCAGCTCCAGAGGGCTACCTGGCGCAGATACGCAGTATTTT. Translated, it gives CASSRGLPGADTQYF. Based on the CDR3 plus reference TRBV7-2 and TRBJ2-3, the full variable domain is GAGVSQSPSNKVTEKGKDVELRCDPISGHTALYWYRQSLGQGLEFLIYFQGNSAPDKSGLPSDRFSAERTGGSVSTLTIQRTQQEDSAVYLCASSRGLPGADTQYFGPGTRLTVL.

The chain links TRBV2 to TRBJ2-3, with unresolved D. This CDR3 is built from 11 residues. CDR1 is SNHLY and CDR2 is FYNNEI in the germline V gene. V lost 7 bases and J 3 bases, leaving 5 bases between the germline ends. CDR3 DNA sequence: TGTGCCAGCACTAGGACAGATACGCAGTATTTT. It specifies CASTRTDTQYF.

J is TRBJ2-5 and V is TRBV4-3, with D possibly being TRBD1 (6 bases). Matching the DNA end better, TRBJ2-7 makes the J call doubtful. Per germline, CDR1 LGHNA and CDR2 YSLEER. CDR3 length: 16 amino acids. CDR3 amino acids: CASSQVGGAGIYEQYF. The CDR3 bases are TGCGCCAGCAGCCAAGTAGGGGGAGCAGGGATTTACGAGCAGTACTTC.

The gene calls are TRBV5-1 and TRBJ1-3, with TRBD1 matching over 9 bases. The CDR3 loop spans 14 amino acids. The V gene end was trimmed by 2 bases and the J gene end by 4 bases; junction bases not matched to a gene: 1. Germline CDR1 reads SGHRS; CDR2 reads YFSETQ. CDR3 region: CASSFGTGGNTIYF. The CDR3 region has the DNA TGCGCCAGCAGCTTTGGGACAGGGGGAAACACCATATATTTT. The full variable domain, rest sourced from reference TRBV5-1 and TRBJ1-3, is KAGVTQTPRYLIKTRGQQVTLSCSPISGHRSVSWYQQTPGQGLQFLFEYFSETQRNKGNFPGRFSGRQFSNSRSEMNVSTLELGDSALYLCASSFGTGGNTIYFGEGSWLTVV.

This chain uses TRBV27 with TRBJ2-1; 14 bases agree with TRBD2. With V trimmed by 10 bases and J by 7 bases, 9 bases remained unmatched. This CDR3 is built from 15 residues. Looked up from germline, CDR1 is MNHEY and CDR2 is SMNVEV (reference sequence). The CDR3 region is CATAPGTSGRNEQFF. Here the CDR3 DNA reads TGTGCCACCGCCCCCGGGACTAGCGGGAGAAATGAGCAGTTCTTC.

CDR3 residues: CASSSSYRTRTSGRGFGGELFF. CDR3 bases: TGTGCCAGCAGTTCCTCCTACAGGACAAGGACTAGCGGGAGGGGATTTGGAGGGGAGCTGTTTTTT. The chain uses TRBV6-2 or TRBV6-3 and TRBJ2-2; 15 positions match TRBD2. CDR3 length: 22 residues. The ends lost 4 bases at V and 8 bases at J; junction bases unmatched: 23. Looked up from germline, CDR1 is MNHEY and CDR2 is SVGEGT.

In this sample, this clonotype turned up a few times. The rearrangement links TRBV12-5 to TRBJ1-6; unclear D gene. The V end lost 1 base, the J end lost 12 bases, and 7 bases lay between the germline ends. The CDR3 consists of 12 residues. Germline V gene data show CDR1 as LGHNT and CDR2 as FRNRAP. CDR3 nucleotide sequence: TGTGCTAGTGGTTTGGGTTTCAAACCCCTCCACTTT. Translation: CASGLGFKPLHF.

The rearrangement joins TRBV28 to TRBJ1-2, with TRBD1 as a possible D gene (5 bases). Trimming took off 6 bases at V and 2 bases at J, with 10 bases between the two ends. From germline, CDR1 is MDHEN and CDR2 SYDVKM. This CDR3 has 13 amino acids. CDR3 amino acids: CASRTETNYGYTF. CDR3 DNA sequence: TGTGCCAGCAGGACAGAAACCAACTATGGCTACACCTTC.

This clonotype has a handful of counts. V and J are TRBV4-1 and TRBJ2-5; 7 bases match TRBD1. Germline assignment: CDR1 MGHRA and CDR2 YSYEKL. Trimming removed 1 base from V and 6 bases from J; junction bases left unmatched: 5. This CDR3 region has 14 residues. CDR3 bases: TGCGCCAGCAGCCAAGTCGACAGGGCCAAGACCCAGTACTTC. This translates into CASSQVDRAKTQYF.

Details on this clonotype: The junction departs from the called germline gene at one end, perhaps through a read error. V and J are TRBV4-1 and TRBJ1-6; no clear D. Germline values: CDR1 MGHRA, CDR2 YSYEKL. The CDR3 runs to 15 residues. The CDR3 DNA is TGCGCCAGCAGCCAAGATCCGGCCAGTTATTCACCCCACCACTTT. This gives the protein CASSQDPASYSPHHF.

In nucleotides, the CDR3 is TGTGCCAGCAGCCAAGGAGAAATCGGACTAGCGGGTCCCCGACCCAATGAGCAGTTCTTC. Residues: CASSQGEIGLAGPRPNEQFF. The J gene is TRBJ2-1, the V gene TRBV3-1, with TRBD2 identical over 11 bases. Germline V gene data show CDR1 as LGHDT and CDR2 as YNNKEL (reference sequence). The ends lost 1 base at V and 6 bases at J; junction bases unmatched: 17. This CDR3 comprises 20 residues.

The chain is built from TRBV20-1 and TRBJ1-5; TRBD1 is a possible D gene (6 bases). Trimming stripped 3 bases from V and 3 bases from J, with 12 bases between. The CDR3 spans 14 residues. Germline V gene sequence: CDR1 DFQATT, CDR2 SNEGSKA (reference sequence). The CDR3: CSASRGGANQPQHF. The CDR3 DNA sequence: TGCAGTGCTAGCCGGGGGGGCGCCAATCAGCCCCAGCATTTT.

This clonotype came up a few times. At one end, the junction sequence differs from germline, possibly due to a read error. The chain recombines TRBV29-1 with TRBJ2-3; the D gene is possibly TRBD2 (6 bases). Germline CDR1 is SQVTM and CDR2 is ANQGSEA. This CDR3 has 14 amino acids. The CDR3 DNA sequence: TGCAGCGTTGGATCGGGAGAGGTGACAGATACGCGGTATTTT. Amino acids: CSVGSGEVTDTRYF.